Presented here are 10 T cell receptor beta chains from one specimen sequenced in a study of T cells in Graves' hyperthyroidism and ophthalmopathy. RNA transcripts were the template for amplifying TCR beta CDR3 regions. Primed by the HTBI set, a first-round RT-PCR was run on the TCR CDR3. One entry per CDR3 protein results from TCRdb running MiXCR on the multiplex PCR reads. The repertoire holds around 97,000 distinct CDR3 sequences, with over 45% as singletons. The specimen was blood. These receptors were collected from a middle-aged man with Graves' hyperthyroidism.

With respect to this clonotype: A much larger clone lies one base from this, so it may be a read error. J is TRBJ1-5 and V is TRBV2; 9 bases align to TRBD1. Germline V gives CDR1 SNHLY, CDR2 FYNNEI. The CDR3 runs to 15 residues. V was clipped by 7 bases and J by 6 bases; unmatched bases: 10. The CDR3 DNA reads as TGTGCCAGCATCGTCGGGACAGGGTTTTTTCAGCCCCAGCATTTT. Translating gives CASIVGTGFFQPQHF.

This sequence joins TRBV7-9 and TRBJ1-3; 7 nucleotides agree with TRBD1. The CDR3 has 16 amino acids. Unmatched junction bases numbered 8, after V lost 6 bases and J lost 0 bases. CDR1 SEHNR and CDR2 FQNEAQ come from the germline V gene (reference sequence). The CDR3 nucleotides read TGTGCCAGCAGTTTCTCTCGGACAGGCTCTGGAAACACCATATATTTT. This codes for CASSFSRTGSGNTIYF. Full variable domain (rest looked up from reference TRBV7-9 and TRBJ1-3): DTGVSQNPRHKITKRGQNVTFRCDPISEHNRLYWYRQTLGQGPEFLTYFQNEAQLEKSRLLSDRFSAERPKGSFSTLEIQRTEQGDSAMYLCASSFSRTGSGNTIYFGEGSWLTVV.

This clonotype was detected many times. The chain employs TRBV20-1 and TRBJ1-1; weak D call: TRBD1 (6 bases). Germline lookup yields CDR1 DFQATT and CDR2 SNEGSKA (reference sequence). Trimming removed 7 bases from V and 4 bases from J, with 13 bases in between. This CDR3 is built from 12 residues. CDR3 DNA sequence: TGCAGTGGGAGGGGGGGATTCACTGAAGCTTTCTTT. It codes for CSGRGGFTEAFF.

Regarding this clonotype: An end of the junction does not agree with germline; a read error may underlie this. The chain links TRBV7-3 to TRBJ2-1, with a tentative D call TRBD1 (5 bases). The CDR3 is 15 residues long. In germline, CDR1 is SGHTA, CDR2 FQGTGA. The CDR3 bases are TGTGCCAGCAGCCCCCGACAGTTGCTCTGGAATGAGCAGGTCTTC. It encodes CASSPRQLLWNEQVF.

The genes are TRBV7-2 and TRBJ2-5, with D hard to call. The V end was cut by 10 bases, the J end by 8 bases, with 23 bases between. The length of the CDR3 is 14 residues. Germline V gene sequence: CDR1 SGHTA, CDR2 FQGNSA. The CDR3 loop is CAIFFVWQPGTQYF. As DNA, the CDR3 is TGTGCCATCTTTTTTGTCTGGCAGCCTGGAACCCAGTACTTC. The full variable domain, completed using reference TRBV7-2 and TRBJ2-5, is GAGVSQSPSNKVTEKGKDVELRCDPISGHTALYWYRQSLGQGLEFLIYFQGNSAPDKSGLPSDRFSAERTGGSVSTLTIQRTQQEDSAVYLCAIFFVWQPGTQYFGPGTRLLVL.

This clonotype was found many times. CDR3 in DNA: TGCGCCAGCAGTGAGGAGGGGGGAGAGACCCAGTACTTC. Its protein is CASSEEGGETQYF. V is TRBV10-2 and J is TRBJ2-5, with D perhaps assigned TRBD1 or TRBD2 (6 bases each). CDR3 length: 13 residues. V was trimmed by 2 bases and J by 4 bases, leaving 8 bases between them. Per germline, CDR1 WSHSY and CDR2 SAAADI.

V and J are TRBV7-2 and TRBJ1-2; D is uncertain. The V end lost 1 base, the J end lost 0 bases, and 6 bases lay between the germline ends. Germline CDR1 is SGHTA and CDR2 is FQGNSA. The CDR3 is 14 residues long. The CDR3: CASSLGRSNYGYTF. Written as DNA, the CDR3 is TGTGCCAGCAGCTTAGGGCGTTCTAACTATGGCTACACCTTC. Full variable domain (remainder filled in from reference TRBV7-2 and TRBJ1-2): GAGVSQSPSNKVTEKGKDVELRCDPISGHTALYWYRQSLGQGLEFLIYFQGNSAPDKSGLPSDRFSAERTGGSVSTLTIQRTQQEDSAVYLCASSLGRSNYGYTFGSGTRLTVV.

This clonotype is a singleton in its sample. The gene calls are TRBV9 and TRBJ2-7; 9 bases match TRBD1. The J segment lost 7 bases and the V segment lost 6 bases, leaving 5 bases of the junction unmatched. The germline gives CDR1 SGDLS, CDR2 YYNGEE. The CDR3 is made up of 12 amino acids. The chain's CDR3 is CASNTGGGEQYF. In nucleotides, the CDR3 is TGTGCCAGCAACACAGGGGGCGGAGAGCAGTACTTC.

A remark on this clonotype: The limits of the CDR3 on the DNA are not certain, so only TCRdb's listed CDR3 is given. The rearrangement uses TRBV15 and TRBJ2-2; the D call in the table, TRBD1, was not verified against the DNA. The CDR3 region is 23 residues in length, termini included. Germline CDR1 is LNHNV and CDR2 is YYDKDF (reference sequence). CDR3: CATSRDRSSGANVLTFGAGELFF.

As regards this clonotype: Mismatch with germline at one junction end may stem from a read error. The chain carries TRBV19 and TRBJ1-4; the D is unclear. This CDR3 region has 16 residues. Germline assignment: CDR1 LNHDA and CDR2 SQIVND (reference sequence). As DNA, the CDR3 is TGTGCCAGTAGTATGGGGTATCGTGCAACTAGTGAAAAACTGGTTTTT. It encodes CASSMGYRATSEKLVF.